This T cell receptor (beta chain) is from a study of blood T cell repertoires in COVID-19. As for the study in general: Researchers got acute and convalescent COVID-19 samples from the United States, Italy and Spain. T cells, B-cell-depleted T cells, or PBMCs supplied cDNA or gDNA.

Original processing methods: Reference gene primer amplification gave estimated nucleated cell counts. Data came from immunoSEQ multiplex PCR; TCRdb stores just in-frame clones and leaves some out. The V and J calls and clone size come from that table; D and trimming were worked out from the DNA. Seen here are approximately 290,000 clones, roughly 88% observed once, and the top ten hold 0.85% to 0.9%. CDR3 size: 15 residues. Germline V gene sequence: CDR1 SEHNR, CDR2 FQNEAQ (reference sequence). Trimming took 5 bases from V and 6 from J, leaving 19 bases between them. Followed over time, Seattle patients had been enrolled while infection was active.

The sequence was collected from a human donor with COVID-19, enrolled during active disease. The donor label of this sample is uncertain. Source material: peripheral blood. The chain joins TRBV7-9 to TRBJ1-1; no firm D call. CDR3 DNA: TGTGCCAGCAGCCCTTTTACTAGTGGCCCAGCTGAAGCTTTCTTT. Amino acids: CASSPFTSGPAEAFF.